The present T cell receptor (beta chain) was sequenced within a study of human T cells and chemical hapten exposure (TCRdb year 2021). In the study overall: For sensitization, 2% DPC in acetone was applied to a roughly 2 cm by roughly 2 cm area of upper inner arm skin. Throughout the roughly 24-week study period, patients were also given weekly therapeutic DPC doses on the scalp. Patch testing was done on the upper back using Finn chambers containing 0.01% DPC, and results were scored after 6 days according to International Contact Dermatitis Research Group standards. Alopecia areata with under or over 50% scalp involvement, alopecia totalis and alopecia universalis were represented in the patient cohort, which was mostly female. The libraries were sequenced as a pool, and the TCR yield per sample differed mostly because of small variations in library volumes within the pool. In alopecia patients, the study followed how the peripheral blood TCR repertoire changed in vivo over primary and secondary sensitization to diphenylcyclopropenone (DPC), a hapten. Patient blood was sampled pre-sensitization (week 0) and at 2, 6 and about 24 weeks after DPC sensitization. About 28 alopecia patients gave blood for TCR sequencing at one to four time points (pre-sensitization, 2, 6 and 24 weeks). The study at large found these results: Because every patient had alopecia, a presumed autoimmune disease, the patients' immune response might differ from that of healthy individuals. The number of PT1 expanded TCRs positively correlated with patch test score, significant at thresholds 8, 16 and 32 but not 4. Significantly more large CDR3 similarity clusters were formed by expanded TCRs than by pre-sensitization or healthy control sets, consistent with antigen-driven responses. After repeated subsampling, changes were observed in the strength of the expansion versus patch-test correlation and in the threshold at which the correlation became significant. No change with DPC sensitization was found in the number of TCRs above 1 in 1000 frequency, and no evidence of global repertoire structure alterations was found.

CDR1 and CDR2 are drawn from the germline V gene (reference sequence): GTSNPN, SVGIG. From its cysteine to its phenylalanine, the CDR3 spans 15 amino acids. Only the CDR3 part of the read is kept: 45 bases, read in frame from the first base. V loses 3 bases, J loses 2 bases, and the germline ends lie 16 bases apart. What the time point label conveys for this sample: patch test 1, 2 weeks after DPC sensitization. Explained via the paper, the treatment or condition label denotes: therapeutic diphenylcyclopropenone sensitization with weekly scalp DPC. Blood at each patch-test visit was drawn before the patch test was applied. Eligible patients were aged 18 to 70, diagnosed with alopecia, deemed suitable for DPC therapy, and excluded if pregnant. Unfractionated whole blood was collected in Tempus Blood RNA tubes, and total RNA was extracted from that blood. Points on this clonotype: This receptor's antigen is unknown. No much larger clone exists at a distance of one base, and base qualities are not known.

The library relied on RACE. The sequencer was a NextSeq 500. During library preparation, unique molecular identifiers were attached to individual cDNA molecules so that TCRs could be counted quantitatively and reproducibly. From each blood RNA sample, both TCR alpha and TCR beta chains were sequenced. Per the authors' processing: Samples had a median of approximately 96,000 TCRs, with a range from roughly 20,000 to 700,000. V, J and CDR3 annotation of the TCR reads was performed with the Decombinator software suite. To make PS versus PT1 abundance plots, every sample was subsampled to the same number of TCRs (28,000). TCRs were defined as expanded if absent before sensitization and observed at least eight times at the 2-week time point. The public sequencing data were trimmed at Q25 with fastp and processed into clonotypes with MiXCR by TCRdb, which kept only in-frame beta chains. Rows merge per CDR3 protein into single entries with the most common DNA and genes. The V and J calls were determined by TCRdb, not by the authors. The sample table holds 74,000 or so distinct CDR3 sequences, of which roughly 12% were seen once. The ten most abundant clones make up about 4% of the sample.

The specimen comprised whole blood, sampled in connection with sensitization to the hapten diphenylcyclopropenone (DPC). The sequence joins TRBV30 to TRBJ1-1; there is no confident call for the D gene. The origin of this receptor is an older woman with alopecia areata. Some clones in this sample may be carry-over from other donors' samples. The CDR3 region: CAWSKPGRFNTEAFF. The DNA reads as follows: TGTGCCTGGAGCAAACCAGGACGGTTCAACACTGAAGCTTTCTTT.